This is a list of T cell receptor beta chains from one sample in a study of blood T cell repertoires in COVID-19. Assay: immunoSEQ multiplex PCR; the TCRdb copy retains only in-frame clones and omits some. The data show 25,000 to 35,000 clones, approximately 86% seen once. The specimen sequenced was peripheral blood. The origin of the receptors is a human donor in a cohort sampled during active COVID-19. The CDR3 runs from the conserved cysteine through the conserved F or W. Fields, in order: clone size, V gene, D gene, J gene, CDR3 protein, CDR3 DNA. D genes are given only for firm matches. Not every row has a clone size; where given, it reads once, few, many or a size class.

NA	TRBV2	NA	TRBJ2-3	CASSEDGGTDTQYF	TGTGCCAGCAGTGAGGATGGAGGCACAGATACGCAGTATTTT
NA	TRBV24-1	NA	TRBJ1-2	CATSGSGGKNRDYGYTF	TGTGCCACCAGTGGCTCGGGGGGCAAAAATAGGGACTATGGCTACACCTTC
NA	TRBV5-1	TRBD2	TRBJ2-1	CASSLVSGGSSYNEQFF	TGCGCCAGCAGCTTGGTATCCGGGGGGAGCTCCTACAATGAGCAGTTCTTC
NA	TRBV7-2	TRBD2	TRBJ2-5	CASSKWTSEETQYF	TGTGCCAGCAGCAAATGGACTAGTGAAGAGACCCAGTACTTC
NA	TRBV4-2	TRBD2	TRBJ2-1	CASSQDHQTSGYNEQFF	TGTGCCAGCAGCCAAGATCATCAGACTAGCGGATACAATGAGCAGTTCTTC
NA	TRBV9	TRBD2	TRBJ2-1	CASSVEASGGYNEQFF	TGTGCCAGCAGCGTAGAAGCTAGCGGGGGCTACAATGAGCAGTTCTTC
once	TRBV5-1	NA	TRBJ1-1	CASSLDSHEAFF	TGCGCCAGCAGCTTGGACAGCCATGAAGCTTTCTTT
few	TRBV30	NA	TRBJ2-7	CAWSARQDSYEQYF	TGTGCCTGGAGTGCCCGACAGGATTCCTACGAGCAGTACTTC
NA	TRBV11-2	TRBD1	TRBJ1-6	CASSLDSGGGNSPLHF	TGTGCCAGCAGCTTAGACTCAGGGGGCGGAAATTCACCCCTCCACTTT
NA	TRBV27	TRBD1	TRBJ1-6	CASSPYGDRGNSPLHF	TGTGCCAGCAGCCCTTATGGGGACAGGGGTAATTCACCCCTCCACTTT
NA	TRBV27	NA	TRBJ2-1	CASTKRRDEQFF	TGTGCCAGCACTAAAAGGAGGGATGAGCAGTTCTTC
NA	TRBV5-1	NA	TRBJ1-1	CASASPTGSAEAFF	TGCGCCAGCGCGTCGCCCACAGGGTCGGCTGAAGCTTTCTTT
NA	TRBV5-4	TRBD1	TRBJ2-5	CASSGTGTEGETQYF	TGTGCCAGCAGCGGAACCGGGACAGAGGGAGAGACCCAGTACTTC
NA	TRBV5-1	NA	TRBJ1-2	CASSLAVVDGYTF	TGCGCCAGCAGCTTGGCCGTAGTGGATGGCTACACCTTC
NA	TRBV6-4	NA	TRBJ1-1	CANNCGGDTEAFF	TGTGCAAATAACTGTGGGGGGGACACTGAAGCTTTCTTT
NA	TRBV19	NA	TRBJ1-1	CASSMDNRVGTEAFF	TGTGCCAGTAGTATGGATAACAGGGTAGGGACTGAAGCTTTCTTT
NA	TRBV3-1/TRBV3-2	NA	TRBJ1-2	CASSQGEWGYTF	TGTGCCAGCAGCCAAGGGGAGTGGGGCTACACCTTC
once	TRBV5-1	NA	TRBJ2-7	CASSPSGGQGYEQYF	TGCGCCAGCAGCCCTAGCGGGGGACAGGGCTACGAGCAGTACTTC